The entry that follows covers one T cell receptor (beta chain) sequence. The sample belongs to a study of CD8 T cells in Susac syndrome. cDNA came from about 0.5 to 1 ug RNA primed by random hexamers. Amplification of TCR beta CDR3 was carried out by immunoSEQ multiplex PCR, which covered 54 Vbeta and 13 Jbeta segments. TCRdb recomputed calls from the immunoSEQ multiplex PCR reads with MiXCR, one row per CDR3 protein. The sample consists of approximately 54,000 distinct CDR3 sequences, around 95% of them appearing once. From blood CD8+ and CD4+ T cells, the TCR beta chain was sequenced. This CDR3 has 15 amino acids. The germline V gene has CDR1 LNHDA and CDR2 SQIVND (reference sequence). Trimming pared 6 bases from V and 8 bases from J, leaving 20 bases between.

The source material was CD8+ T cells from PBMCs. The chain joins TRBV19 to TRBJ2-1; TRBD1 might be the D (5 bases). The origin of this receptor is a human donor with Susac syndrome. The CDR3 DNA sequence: TGTGCCAGTAGACCCAGGGTTAGGATTCGAGATGAGCAGTTCTTC. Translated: CASRPRVRIRDEQFF.